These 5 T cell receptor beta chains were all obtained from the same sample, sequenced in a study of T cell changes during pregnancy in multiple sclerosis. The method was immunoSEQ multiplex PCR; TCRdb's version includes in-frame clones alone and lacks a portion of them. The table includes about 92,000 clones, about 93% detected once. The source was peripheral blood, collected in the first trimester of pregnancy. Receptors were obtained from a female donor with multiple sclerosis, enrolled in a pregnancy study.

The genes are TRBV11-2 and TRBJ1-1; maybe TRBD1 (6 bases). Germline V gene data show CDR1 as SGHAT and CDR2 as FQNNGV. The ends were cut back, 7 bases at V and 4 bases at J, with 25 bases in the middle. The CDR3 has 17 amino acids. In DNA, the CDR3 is TGTGCCAGCACCAACCGACTTAAACAGGGAATTGGCACTGAAGCTTTCTTT. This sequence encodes CASTNRLKQGIGTEAFF.

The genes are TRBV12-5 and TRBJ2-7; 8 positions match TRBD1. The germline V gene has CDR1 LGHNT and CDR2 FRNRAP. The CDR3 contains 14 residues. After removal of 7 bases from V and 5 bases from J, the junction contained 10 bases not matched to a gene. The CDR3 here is CASVQPGGWNEQYF. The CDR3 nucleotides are TGTGCTAGTGTTCAACCAGGGGGCTGGAACGAGCAGTACTTC.

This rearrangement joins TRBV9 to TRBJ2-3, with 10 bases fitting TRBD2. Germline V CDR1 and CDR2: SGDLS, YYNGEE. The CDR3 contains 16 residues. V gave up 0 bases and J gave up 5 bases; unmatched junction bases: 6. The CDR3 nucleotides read TGTGCCAGCAGCGTAGGGAGCGGGGGGGGAGGAGATACGCAGTATTTT. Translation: CASSVGSGGGGDTQYF.

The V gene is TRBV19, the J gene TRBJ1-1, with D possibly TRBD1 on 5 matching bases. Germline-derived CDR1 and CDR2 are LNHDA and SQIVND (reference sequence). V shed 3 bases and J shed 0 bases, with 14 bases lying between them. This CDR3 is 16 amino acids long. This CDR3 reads CASSIPGGLLNTEAFF. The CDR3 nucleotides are TGTGCCAGTAGTATCCCTGGGGGACTCCTGAACACTGAAGCTTTCTTT.

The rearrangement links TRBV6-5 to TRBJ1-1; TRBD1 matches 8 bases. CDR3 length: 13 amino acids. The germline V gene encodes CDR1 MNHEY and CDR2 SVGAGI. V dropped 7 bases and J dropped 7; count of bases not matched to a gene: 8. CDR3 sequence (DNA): TGTGCCAGCAAGGACGGGACAGGCCATGAAGCTTTCTTT. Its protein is CASKDGTGHEAFF.